These 4 T cell receptor beta chains originate from one sample sequenced in a study of CD8+CD57+ T cells in acquired aplastic anemia. Selection for sequencing was limited to patients who had shown CD8+CD57+ cell expansion by flow cytometry. CDR3 and TCR beta VDJ profiling relied on a genomic DNA template. Using its own MiXCR run on the reads, TCRdb lists one record per CDR3 protein. The sample consists of about 180,000 distinct CDR3 sequences, about half of them appearing once. Specimen: sorted CD4+, CD8+, or CD8+CD57+ T cells (not recorded which) from PBMCs. These receptors all come from a human donor with aplastic anemia.

This clonotype was observed many times. The rearrangement uses TRBV7-3 and TRBJ1-2; unclear D gene. Germline V gene lookup returns CDR1 SGHTA and CDR2 FQGTGA. V was cut by 5 bases and J by 5 bases, with 12 bases left in between. The length of the CDR3 is 13 residues. The CDR3 sequence is CASSVVETYGYTF. The DNA of the CDR3 is TGTGCCAGCAGCGTTGTCGAAACTTATGGCTACACCTTC. Drawing the rest from reference TRBV7-3 and TRBJ1-2, the complete variable domain is GAGVSQTPSNKVTEKGKYVELRCDPISGHTALYWYRQSLGQGPEFLIYFQGTGAADDSGLPNDRFFAVRPEGSVSTLKIQRTERGDSAVYLCASSVVETYGYTFGSGTRLTVV.

As concerns this clonotype: A junction boundary mismatches the germline segment, possibly from a read error. V is TRBV9 and J is TRBJ1-1; D call uncertain. Germline CDR1 SGDLS, CDR2 YYNGEE. The CDR3 runs 15 residues. Here the CDR3 reads CASNPSPRTNTEALF. The CDR3 DNA sequence: TGTGCCAGCAACCCATCTCCCCGTACGAACACTGAAGCTCTCTTT.

The chain joins TRBV28 to TRBJ1-3; D gene unclear. Germline CDR1 and CDR2: MDHEN and SYDVKM. V gave up 0 bases and J gave up 4 bases, with 7 bases separating them. The CDR3 covers 14 residues. CDR3 sequence: CASSLWTHGNTIYF. In nucleotides, the CDR3 is TGTGCCAGCAGTTTATGGACACACGGAAACACCATATATTTT.

V and J are TRBV7-2 and TRBJ1-3; D not resolved. Trimming cost V 4 bases and J 0 bases, with 10 bases left between them. The CDR3 consists of 15 residues. Germline V gives CDR1 SGHTA, CDR2 FQGNSA. The CDR3, as DNA: TGTGCCAGCAGCTGGACTTTGAGCTCTGGAAACACCATATATTTT. This gives the protein CASSWTLSSGNTIYF.